These 27 T cell receptor beta chains share one sample of origin, sequenced in a study of metastatic and nonmetastatic thyroid tumors. None of the patients had undergone any treatment ahead of thyroid surgery. MiXCR re-clonotyped the PCR reads for TCRdb. The table has about 16,000 clones, about 30% seen once. The sequenced sample was tumor tissue. The source of these receptors is a male donor with papillary thyroid cancer or a benign thyroid nodule (not recorded which). Some clones in this sample may be carry-over from other donors' samples.

This clone was seen ten or more times. The chain couples TRBV30 to TRBJ2-7; 12 bases are shared with TRBD2. Germline assignment: CDR1 GTSNPN and CDR2 SVGIG (reference sequence). CDR3 length: 16 residues. Trimming at V came to 2 bases and at J to 4 bases, leaving 9 bases not matched to a gene. The CDR3 spells CAWSRASGRAGYEQYF. CDR3 nucleotides: TGTGCCTGGAGTCGTGCTAGCGGGAGGGCCGGATACGAGCAGTACTTC.

In this sample, this clone is medium-sized. This chain joins TRBV7-6 and TRBJ2-7; D possibly corresponds to TRBD2 (5 bases). Germline V gives CDR1 SGHVS, CDR2 FNYEAQ. CDR3 length equals 11 residues. V was trimmed by 4 bases and J by 5 bases, leaving 6 bases between them. CDR3 sequence: CASSSGNEQYF. DNA for the CDR3: TGTGCCAGCAGCTCCGGGAACGAGCAGTACTTC. Combining the CDR3 with reference TRBV7-6 and TRBJ2-7 gives the whole variable domain GAGVSQSPRYKVTKRGQDVALRCDPISGHVSLYWYRQALGQGPEFLTYFNYEAQQDKSGLPNDRFSAERPEGSISTLTIQRTEQRDSAMYRCASSSGNEQYFGPGTRLTVT.

This clone showed up many times. The chain combines TRBV25-1 with TRBJ1-2; D gene ambiguous. This CDR3 is 13 amino acids long. Germline V gene sequence: CDR1 MGHDK, CDR2 SYGVNS. V shed 4 bases and J shed 6 bases, with 12 bases lying between them. The CDR3 DNA sequence: TGTGCCAGCAGTGTGGGAACCGTTGATGGCTACACCTTC. Translated, it gives CASSVGTVDGYTF.

This clone was counted only a few times. This chain joins TRBV7-9 and TRBJ1-1; D uncertain. The length of the CDR3 is 12 residues. Germline loops: CDR1 SEHNR, CDR2 FQNEAQ (reference sequence). The V end was cut by 5 bases, the J end by 1 base, with 5 bases between. CDR3 DNA sequence: TGTGCCAGCAGCCGTCCGAACACTGAAGCTTTCTTT. It is translated as CASSRPNTEAFF.

This clone appeared a few times. The chain employs TRBV6-2 or TRBV6-3 and TRBJ2-1; 7 nucleotides agree with TRBD2. The CDR3 is 15 amino acids. Germline V gives CDR1 MNHEY, CDR2 SVGEGT. Trimming cost V 6 bases and J 3 bases; bases outside gene matches: 8. Here the CDR3 DNA reads TGTGCCAGCAGCCAACTAGCGCCTATCTACAATGAGCAGTTCTTC. It encodes CASSQLAPIYNEQFF.

This clone was counted at least ten times. The V call is TRBV10-1, the J call TRBJ2-1; 9 bases match TRBD1. Germline CDR1 reads WNHNN; CDR2 reads SYGVQD (reference sequence). The CDR3 runs to 13 residues. Trimming at V came to 6 bases and at J to 9 bases, leaving 6 bases not matched to a gene. The chain's CDR3 is CASSRDRAGEQFF. DNA for the CDR3: TGCGCCAGCAGCCGGGACAGGGCGGGTGAGCAGTTCTTC.

The CDR3 here is CASSDSLAGGYYEQYF. CDR3 coding DNA: TGTGCCAGCAGCGACTCTCTAGCGGGAGGTTACTACGAGCAGTACTTC. V is TRBV3-1 and J is TRBJ2-7; 11 bases fit TRBD2. The J segment lost 3 bases and the V segment lost 5 bases, leaving 9 bases of the junction unmatched. Germline values: CDR1 LGHDT, CDR2 YNNKEL (reference sequence). The CDR3 is 16 residues long.

This clone occurred a few times. J is TRBJ1-2 and V is TRBV28, with 7 bases fitting TRBD1. The CDR3 length is 15 residues. The V gene's germline CDR1 is MDHEN and CDR2 SYDVKM. V shed 5 bases and J 4 bases; nucleotides not matched to a gene: 10. The CDR3: CASSLPGTVTYGYTF. CDR3 coding DNA: TGTGCCAGCAGTCTCCCCGGGACAGTAACCTATGGCTACACCTTC.

Ten or more counts support this clone. The chain is built from TRBV3-1 and TRBJ2-1; possible D gene TRBD2, 5 bases. The CDR3 has 13 amino acids. Germline loops: CDR1 LGHDT, CDR2 YNNKEL (reference sequence). Trimming shortened V by 4 bases and J by 7 bases, and 11 bases separated the two germline ends. This CDR3 reads CASSLGGLNEQFF. The DNA for the CDR3 is TGTGCCAGCAGCCTCGGAGGTTTGAATGAGCAGTTCTTC.

This clone was picked up a small number of times. This chain uses TRBV12-3 or TRBV12-4 with TRBJ2-2, with 12 bases that match TRBD2. The CDR3 runs 14 residues. Trimming removed 6 bases from V and 8 bases from J; junction bases left unmatched: 4. The CDR3 loop reads CASSQTSGRGELFF. In nucleotides, the CDR3 is TGTGCCAGCAGCCAGACTAGCGGGAGAGGGGAGCTGTTTTTT.

The CDR3 DNA follows: TGCGCCAGCAGACTCGGGACTAGCTATTACGAGCAGTACTTC. Protein product: CASRLGTSYYEQYF. V gene TRBV5-1 combines with J gene TRBJ2-7, with 9 bases aligning to TRBD2. The ends lost 5 bases at V and 4 bases at J; junction bases unmatched: 7. The CDR3 runs to 14 residues. CDR1 is SGHRS, CDR2 YFSETQ, per germline.

This rearrangement joins TRBV4-2 to TRBJ2-7; D may be TRBD1 (6 bases). The germline CDR1 and CDR2 sequences are LGHNA and YNFKEQ. CDR3 length equals 16 residues. V was trimmed by 0 bases and J by 3 bases, leaving 15 bases between them. The CDR3 here is CASSQDLRTDIYEQYF. The CDR3 region has the DNA TGTGCCAGCAGCCAAGATCTCCGGACAGACATCTACGAGCAGTACTTC.

By its share, this clone is medium-sized (0.01 to 0.1%). V is TRBV11-2 and J is TRBJ1-6, with D unclear. The V gene's germline CDR1 is SGHAT and CDR2 FQNNGV. V was clipped by 2 bases and J by 8 bases, with 13 bases between them. This CDR3 has 15 residues. The CDR3 nucleotides read TGTGCCAGCAGCTTATTATGGACCGCCGATTCACCCCTCCACTTT. Translation gives CASSLLWTADSPLHF.

The chain combines TRBV6-1 with TRBJ2-5, with 10 bases identical to TRBD2. CDR1 and CDR2 (germline): MNHNS, SASEGT. The length of the CDR3 is 15 residues. With 2 bases clipped from V and 0 bases from J, the junction kept 0 bases outside the gene matches. CDR3 in DNA: TGTGCCAGCAGTGAACTAGCGGGAGACCAAGAGACCCAGTACTTC. This translates into CASSELAGDQETQYF.

This clone has at least ten counts. The chain couples TRBV12-3 or TRBV12-4 to TRBJ2-5; 11 bases are shared with TRBD1. There are 15 residues in the CDR3. The V segment lost 6 bases and the J segment 5 bases; nucleotides outside the gene matches: 8. The CDR3 bases are TGTGCCAGCAGCCCCGGACAGGGGGCGAGGGAGACCCAGTACTTC. Amino acids: CASSPGQGARETQYF.

CDR3 nucleotides: TGCGCCAGCAGCCAAGATCATGGCGGAGTGGTTAGCACAGATACGCAGTATTTT. This translates into CASSQDHGGVVSTDTQYF. V gene TRBV4-1 combines with J gene TRBJ2-3; D uncertain. With 0 bases removed from V and 0 bases from J, the gap between germline ends came to 16 bases. In germline, CDR1 is MGHRA, CDR2 YSYEKL. This CDR3 is built from 18 residues.

This clone is deemed medium-sized. V and J are TRBV2 and TRBJ2-3; TRBD2 matches at 8 bases. The germline V gene encodes CDR1 SNHLY and CDR2 FYNNEI. The CDR3 has 15 amino acids. J lost 0 bases, V lost 4 bases, and 3 bases had no gene match. CDR3 DNA: TGTGCCAGCAGTGCCGGGACTAGTAGCACAGATACGCAGTATTTT. It translates to CASSAGTSSTDTQYF.

The chain links TRBV9 to TRBJ2-3; 9 bases fit TRBD2. After removal of 0 bases from V and 1 base from J, the junction contained 6 bases not matched to a gene. CDR1 is SGDLS and CDR2 is YYNGEE in the germline V gene. The CDR3 consists of 17 residues. The CDR3 nucleotides read TGTGCCAGCAGCGTAGCCCCTAGCGGGATGGGCACAGATACGCAGTATTTT. It encodes CASSVAPSGMGTDTQYF.

This clone was seen repeatedly, ten times or more. This sequence joins TRBV6-5 and TRBJ2-7; D remains ambiguous. Trimming removed 0 bases at V and 2 bases at J, with 5 bases between. The CDR3 consists of 13 residues. Germline V gene lookup returns CDR1 MNHEY and CDR2 SVGAGI. For the CDR3, the DNA is TGTGCCAGCAGTTACTCTTTGGCCTACGAGCAGTACTTC. It codes for CASSYSLAYEQYF.

The chain is built from TRBV30 and TRBJ1-4; tentative D call: TRBD1 (5 bases). CDR1 is GTSNPN, CDR2 SVGIG, per germline (reference sequence). This CDR3 comprises 13 residues. V lost 3 bases, J lost 7 bases, and 12 bases lay in between. The CDR3 is CAWRRGEGEKLFF. The CDR3 DNA is TGTGCCTGGAGAAGGGGCGAGGGTGAAAAACTGTTTTTT.

V usage is TRBV7-8 and J usage is TRBJ1-6; no clear D gene. This CDR3 has 14 amino acids. Germline V gene data show CDR1 as SGHVS and CDR2 as FQNEAQ. V gave up 10 bases and J gave up 7 bases, with 17 bases separating them. CDR3 coding DNA: TGTGCCACCAATACTTCCGGGTACAATTCACCCCTCCACTTT. This gives the protein CATNTSGYNSPLHF.

The chain links TRBV30 to TRBJ2-3; D might be TRBD2 (5 bases). Trimming stripped 5 bases from V and 1 base from J, with 10 bases between. CDR1 is GTSNPN and CDR2 is SVGIG in the germline V gene (reference sequence). CDR3 length: 13 amino acids. The DNA for the CDR3 is TGTGCCTGGGGCGACGGGGGCACAGATACGCAGTATTTT. Residues: CAWGDGGTDTQYF.

The rearrangement uses TRBV7-2 and TRBJ2-1; 7 bases map to TRBD1. CDR1 and CDR2 (germline): SGHTA, FQGNSA. This CDR3 is built from 14 residues. Trimming at V came to 1 base and at J to 5 bases, leaving 2 bases not matched to a gene. The CDR3, as DNA: TGTGCCAGCAGCTTAGGGGACAGCCACAATGAGCAGTTCTTC. Its translation: CASSLGDSHNEQFF.

This clone was detected a few times. The chain combines TRBV28 with TRBJ2-7; TRBD1 might be the D (5 bases). CDR1 and CDR2 from the germline V gene are MDHEN and SYDVKM. The CDR3 totals 15 residues. Trimming took off 8 bases at V and 2 bases at J, with 19 bases between the two ends. The CDR3 DNA reads TGTGCCAGCCCCAATCAGGGAAAGGCGACCTACGAGCAGTACTTC. It encodes CASPNQGKATYEQYF. The full variable domain, completed using reference TRBV28 and TRBJ2-7, is DVKVTQSSRYLVKRTGEKVFLECVQDMDHENMFWYRQDPGLGLRLIYFSYDVKMKEKGDIPEGYSVSREKKERFSLILESASTNQTSMYLCASPNQGKATYEQYFGPGTRLTVT.

The genes are TRBV20-1 and TRBJ2-1, with D perhaps matching TRBD2 (6 bases). Germline V gives CDR1 DFQATT, CDR2 SNEGSKA (reference sequence). CDR3 size: 13 residues. V lost 0 bases to trimming and J lost 6 bases, with 9 bases between them. The CDR3 DNA is TGCAGTGCTAGAGATCTGGGGGGCAATGAGCAGTTCTTC. Translated: CSARDLGGNEQFF.

The chain recombines TRBV27 with TRBJ1-6; D possibly corresponds to TRBD1 (5 bases). Looked up from germline, CDR1 is MNHEY and CDR2 is SMNVEV (reference sequence). The CDR3 covers 16 residues. With 7 bases removed from V and 4 bases from J, the gap between germline ends came to 17 bases. The CDR3 DNA reads as TGTGCCAGCACCTACAGGTTCCCAGGGTATAATTCACCCCTCCACTTT. Its translation: CASTYRFPGYNSPLHF.

This clone showed up many times. V and J are TRBV12-3 or TRBV12-4 and TRBJ2-1; D possibly corresponds to TRBD1 (5 bases). The CDR3 length is 15 residues. The ends were cut back, 5 bases at V and 4 bases at J, with 15 bases in the middle. This CDR3 is CASSPRVSLYNEQFF. CDR3 coding DNA: TGTGCCAGCAGTCCCAGGGTCTCCCTATACAATGAGCAGTTCTTC.